The 9 T cell receptor beta chains listed next were all sequenced from one sample in a study of early T cells in non-severe SARS-CoV-2 infection. Via MiXCR, TCRdb re-called the 5' RACE reads, giving one row per CDR3 protein. Here the sample spans approximately 35,000 distinct CDR3 sequences, 5.5% to 6% being singletons. The sample comprised whole blood. These receptors were obtained from an adult who was a healthcare worker with PCR-confirmed SARS-CoV-2 infection or an uninfected control (not recorded which).

This clonotype was found many times. This CDR3 reads CASSLQQGVNQPQHF. CDR3 nucleotides: TGTGCCAGCAGCTTACAACAGGGGGTAAATCAGCCCCAGCATTTT. The chain carries TRBV5-6 and TRBJ1-5; 8 bases fit TRBD1. V was clipped by 2 bases and J by 4 bases; unmatched bases: 5. In germline, CDR1 is SGHDT, CDR2 YYEEEE. This CDR3 has 15 residues. Complete variable domain (other parts from reference TRBV5-6 and TRBJ1-5): DAGVTQSPTHLIKTRGQQVTLRCSPKSGHDTVSWYQQALGQGPQFIFQYYEEEERQRGNFPDRFSGHQFPNYSSELNVNALLLGDSALYLCASSLQQGVNQPQHFGDGTRLSIL.

In this sample, this clonotype turned up many times. The rearrangement uses TRBV5-6 and TRBJ2-1; TRBD1 agrees at 9 bases. Germline V lookup: CDR1 SGHDT, CDR2 YYEEEE. This CDR3 spans 13 amino acids. V lost 4 bases, J lost 9 bases, and 5 bases stayed unmatched. The CDR3 coding sequence is TGTGCCAGCAGCCGGGACAGGGCCACTGAGCAGTTCTTC. It encodes CASSRDRATEQFF.

Many counts were recorded for this clonotype. This sequence joins TRBV7-2 and TRBJ1-2; D is uncertain. V was cut by 1 base and J by 4 bases, with 10 bases left in between. CDR3 size: 14 residues. CDR1 and CDR2 (germline): SGHTA, FQGNSA. The DNA for the CDR3 is TGTGCCAGCAGCTTAGGAGGCAGTCCCTATGGCTACACCTTC. It yields the protein CASSLGGSPYGYTF.

This clonotype came up many times. V gene TRBV6-6 combines with J gene TRBJ2-1; TRBD2 is a possible D gene (5 bases). Germline CDR1 and CDR2: MNHNY and SVGAGI (reference sequence). The CDR3 is 14 amino acids. V lost 2 bases, J lost 8 bases, and 13 bases lay in between. The CDR3 reads CASSYMETSYEQFF. In DNA, the CDR3 is TGTGCCAGCAGTTACATGGAAACTAGTTATGAGCAGTTCTTC.

This clonotype was detected many times. This chain uses TRBV7-9 with TRBJ2-7, with D uncertain. The germline V and J ends were trimmed by 1 base and 6 bases, with 16 bases remaining between them. The CDR3 consists of 15 residues. CDR1 and CDR2 (germline): SEHNR, FQNEAQ (reference sequence). The CDR3 region has the DNA TGTGCCAGCAGCTTAGGGCCTGGGCCATCGGCCGAGCAGTACTTC. Translating gives CASSLGPGPSAEQYF.

This clonotype was seen at least ten times. The chain is built from TRBV21-1 and TRBJ2-5; TRBD1 is taken as the D call from the table, unchecked against the DNA. TRBV21-1 is a pseudogene locus. CDR3 length: 15 residues. The CDR3 reads CASSKTGWFMETQYF. The CDR3, as DNA: TGTGCCAGCAGCAAGACAGGATGGTTCATGGAGACCCAGTACTTC.

This clonotype was seen a handful of times. The chain couples TRBV11-3 to TRBJ2-7; TRBD1 is a possible D gene (6 bases). With 5 bases removed from V and 0 bases from J, the gap between germline ends came to 11 bases. CDR1 and CDR2 from the germline V gene are SGHNT and YENEEA. The CDR3 is made up of 14 amino acids. The CDR3 protein is CASSRGQSSYEQYF. As DNA, the CDR3 is TGTGCCAGCAGCCGCGGACAGAGCTCCTACGAGCAGTACTTC.

This clonotype came up many times. For the CDR3, the DNA is TGTGCCATCAGCCGACAGGGGGCCACCTACAATGAGCAGTTCTTC. Translation: CAISRQGATYNEQFF. The chain has TRBV10-3 and TRBJ2-1, with TRBD1 matching 10 bases. The CDR3 is made up of 15 amino acids. The ends lost 6 bases at V and 2 bases at J; junction bases unmatched: 4. In germline, CDR1 is ENHRY, CDR2 SYGVKD.

This clonotype was seen more than once but under ten times. The chain couples TRBV4-1 to TRBJ2-7; the match to TRBD1 covers 7 bases. Per germline, CDR1 MGHRA and CDR2 YSYEKL. The CDR3 extends over 15 amino acids. Trimming cost V 0 bases and J 1 base; bases outside gene matches: 3. CDR3 coding DNA: TGCGCCAGCAGCCAAGAGAGGGGGCCGTCCTACGAGCAGTACTTC. This encodes CASSQERGPSYEQYF.